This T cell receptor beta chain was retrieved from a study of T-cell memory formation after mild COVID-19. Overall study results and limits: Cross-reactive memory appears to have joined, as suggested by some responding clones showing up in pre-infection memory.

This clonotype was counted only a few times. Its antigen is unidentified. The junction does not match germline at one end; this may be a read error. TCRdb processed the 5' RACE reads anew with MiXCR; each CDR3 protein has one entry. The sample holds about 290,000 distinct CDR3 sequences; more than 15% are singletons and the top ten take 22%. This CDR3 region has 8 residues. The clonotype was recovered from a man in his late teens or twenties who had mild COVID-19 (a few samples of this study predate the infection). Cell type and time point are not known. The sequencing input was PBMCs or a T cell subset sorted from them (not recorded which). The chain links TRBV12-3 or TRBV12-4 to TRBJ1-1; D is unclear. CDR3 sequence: CASISSNF. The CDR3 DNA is TGTGCCAGTATATCGAGCAACTTT.